This TCR beta chain comes out of a study of CD8+ T cells in alopecia areata. The treatment is: oral pan-JAK inhibitor, 5-10 mg twice daily. It was cDNA, reverse transcribed from extracted RNA, that served as the sequencing template. Using immunoSEQ multiplex PCR, the repertoire was profiled, and TCRdb retains in-frame clones only, with some absent. The sample records about 220,000 clones, 50% to 60% being singletons. The CDR3 length is 12 residues. V lost 3 bases and J 3 bases, leaving 6 bases between the germline ends. Per the germline V gene, CDR1 is LGHNT and CDR2 is FRNRAP. The source was CD4+ T cells sorted from blood, collected at week 4, from a patient treated with tofacitinib. This chain uses TRBV12-5 with TRBJ2-7; D unclear. This TCR was recovered from a human donor with alopecia areata. The CDR3 sequence: CASGFDYYEQYF. The DNA of the CDR3 is TGTGCTAGTGGTTTTGATTACTACGAGCAGTACTTC.